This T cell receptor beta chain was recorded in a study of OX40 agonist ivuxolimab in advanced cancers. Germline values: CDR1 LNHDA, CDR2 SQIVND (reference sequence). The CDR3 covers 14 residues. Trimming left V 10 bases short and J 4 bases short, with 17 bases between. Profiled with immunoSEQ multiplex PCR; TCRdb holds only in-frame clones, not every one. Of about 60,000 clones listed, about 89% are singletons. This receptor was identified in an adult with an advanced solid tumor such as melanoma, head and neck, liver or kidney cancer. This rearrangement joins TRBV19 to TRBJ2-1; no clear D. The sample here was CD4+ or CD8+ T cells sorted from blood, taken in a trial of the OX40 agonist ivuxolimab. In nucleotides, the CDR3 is TGTGCCACCCCGGGCGCTGGAACTTACAATGAGCAGTTCTTC. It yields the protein CATPGAGTYNEQFF.